The 10 T cell receptor beta chains below were found in one sample sequenced in a study of cytomegalovirus exposure and HLA in healthy donors. PCR amplification relied on 60 Vbeta primers (plus 13 Jbeta primers). Profiled with immunoSEQ multiplex PCR; TCRdb holds only in-frame clones, not every one. Listed are around 130,000 clones; roughly 2% falls within the top ten. Sequenced sample: PBMCs. All receptors derive from a woman aged 60-75 years in good health and CMV-seronegative.

The chain links TRBV7-8 to TRBJ2-1; D is possibly TRBD2 (5 bases). CDR1 and CDR2 (germline): SGHVS, FQNEAQ. The CDR3 runs 15 residues. V lost 2 bases and J lost 5, with 13 bases in between. The CDR3 loop reads CASSLIGGSNNEQFF. CDR3 bases: TGTGCCAGCAGCTTAATTGGAGGTTCTAACAATGAGCAGTTCTTC.

The genes are TRBV7-6 and TRBJ2-5; TRBD2 agrees at 8 bases. CDR3 length: 13 amino acids. V gave up 5 bases and J gave up 7 bases; unmatched junction bases: 6. Germline V CDR1 and CDR2: SGHVS, FNYEAQ. CDR3 in DNA: TGTGCCAGCAGCCGGGAGGGTATAGGGACCCAGTACTTC. Its protein product is CASSREGIGTQYF.

This chain connects TRBV9 to TRBJ1-2, with 8 bases identical to TRBD1. CDR1 and CDR2 (germline): SGDLS, YYNGEE. CDR3 size: 16 residues. Unmatched junction bases numbered 14, after V lost 4 bases and J lost 6 bases. For the CDR3, the DNA is TGTGCCAGCAGCCTCTGGCAGGGGGCGCAAGGAGATGGCTACACCTTC. Residues: CASSLWQGAQGDGYTF.

On this clone: Different DNA sequences within this sample yield the same CDR3. J is TRBJ1-6 and V is TRBV28, with a tentative D call TRBD1 (5 bases). Germline assignment: CDR1 MDHEN and CDR2 SYDVKM. V lost 3 bases and J 0 bases, leaving 12 bases between the germline ends. This CDR3 has 17 amino acids. The CDR3 coding sequence is TGTGCCAGCAGTTTGGGTGGGGGGAGCTCCTATAATTCACCCCTCCACTTT. Protein: CASSLGGGSSYNSPLHF.

The chain couples TRBV7-2 to TRBJ2-5; TRBD2 is a possible D gene (5 bases). Germline V gene sequence: CDR1 SGHTA, CDR2 FQGNSA. The CDR3 consists of 14 residues. V gave up 6 bases and J gave up 2 bases, with 13 bases separating them. CDR3 nucleotides: TGTGCCAGCAGTCGAGAGGGAAAGCAAGAGACCCAGTACTTC. This codes for CASSREGKQETQYF.

The rearrangement joins TRBV27 to TRBJ1-1; tentative D call: TRBD1 (5 bases). Trimming stripped 4 bases from V and 7 bases from J, with 16 bases between. The germline V gene has CDR1 MNHEY and CDR2 SMNVEV (reference sequence). The CDR3 has 14 residues. CDR3 sequence reads: CASSWTREGIEAFF. CDR3 in DNA: TGTGCCAGCAGTTGGACACGGGAGGGTATTGAAGCTTTCTTT.

This rearrangement joins TRBV30 to TRBJ1-1; 9 bases line up with TRBD1. The CDR3 runs to 14 residues. Trimming took 2 bases from V and 6 from J; bases not matched to a gene: 7. CDR1 and CDR2 (germline): GTSNPN, SVGIG (reference sequence). CDR3 in DNA: TGTGCCTGGAGTCAACAGGACAGGGGAGCTGAAGCTTTCTTT. Translated: CAWSQQDRGAEAFF.

This sequence joins TRBV5-1 and TRBJ2-7; 8 bases line up with TRBD2. CDR3 length: 13 amino acids. Germline V lookup: CDR1 SGHRS, CDR2 YFSETQ. With 2 bases clipped from V and 7 bases from J, the junction kept 5 bases outside the gene matches. The CDR3 protein is CASSFQERGEQYF. The CDR3 DNA is TGCGCCAGCAGCTTTCAGGAGCGGGGGGAGCAGTACTTC. The variable domain in full, completed from reference TRBV5-1 and TRBJ2-7, reads KAGVTQTPRYLIKTRGQQVTLSCSPISGHRSVSWYQQTPGQGLQFLFEYFSETQRNKGNFPGRFSGRQFSNSRSEMNVSTLELGDSALYLCASSFQERGEQYFGPGTRLTVT.

This chain joins TRBV5-1 and TRBJ1-6; TRBD1 matches 7 bases. This CDR3 comprises 15 residues. In germline, CDR1 is SGHRS, CDR2 YFSETQ. The V and J ends lost 0 bases and 9 bases, in that order; junction bases with no gene match: 6. CDR3 DNA: TGCGCCAGCAGCTTGGAACAGGGGAGAGGTTCACCCCTCCACTTT. It codes for CASSLEQGRGSPLHF. Looking up the rest from reference TRBV5-1 and TRBJ1-6 gives the full variable domain: KAGVTQTPRYLIKTRGQQVTLSCSPISGHRSVSWYQQTPGQGLQFLFEYFSETQRNKGNFPGRFSGRQFSNSRSEMNVSTLELGDSALYLCASSLEQGRGSPLHFGNGTRLTVT.

The V gene is TRBV9, the J gene TRBJ2-3, with D uncertain. Germline CDR1 is SGDLS and CDR2 is YYNGEE. Trimming cost V 2 bases and J 8 bases, with 15 bases left between them. The length of the CDR3 is 14 residues. CDR3 in amino acids: CASSVVSGSGTQYF. The CDR3 nucleotides are TGTGCCAGCAGCGTCGTTTCAGGTTCTGGTACGCAGTATTTT.